The 14 T cell receptor beta chains below all came from one sample that was sequenced in a study of blood T cell repertoires in COVID-19. Only in-frame clones appear in the TCRdb table, and some are missing; sequencing was by immunoSEQ multiplex PCR. The data show fewer than 85,000 clones, about 80% seen once. Sequenced material: peripheral blood. All receptors come from a man aged 55 to 69 with active or convalescent COVID-19.

The gene calls are TRBV9 and TRBJ2-7; possibly TRBD1 for D (7 bases). The V and J ends lost 3 bases and 5 bases respectively, with 12 bases between them. CDR3 length: 13 amino acids. CDR1 is SGDLS, CDR2 YYNGEE, per germline. The CDR3 region is CASSGGTVNEQYF. The CDR3 nucleotides read TGTGCCAGCAGCGGCGGGACAGTCAACGAGCAGTACTTC.

This clone was detected only a few times. This rearrangement joins TRBV4-3 to TRBJ2-7; 8 positions match TRBD1. Germline loops: CDR1 LGHNA, CDR2 YSLEER. V shed 0 bases and J 3 bases; nucleotides not matched to a gene: 4. The CDR3 runs to 15 residues. The DNA for the CDR3 is TGCGCCAGCAGCCAAGAGGGACAGGAATTCTACGAGCAGTACTTC. Translating it yields CASSQEGQEFYEQYF.

This clone was picked up a small number of times. V gene TRBV9 combines with J gene TRBJ1-5; D call uncertain. The CDR3 totals 19 residues. Germline assignment: CDR1 SGDLS and CDR2 YYNGEE. Trimming stripped 1 base from V and 0 bases from J, with 20 bases between. The DNA for the CDR3 is TGTGCCAGCAGCGTATCGGTCCGAGACGGAACTAATAGCAATCAGCCCCAGCATTTT. It yields the protein CASSVSVRDGTNSNQPQHF.

This clone was counted once. The V call is TRBV4-3, the J call TRBJ2-1, with 10 positions matching TRBD2. CDR3 length: 17 residues. CDR1 is LGHNA, CDR2 YSLEER, per germline. J gave up 0 bases and V 1 base, and 3 bases lay outside the gene matches. The CDR3 DNA reads TGCGCCAGCAGCCAAGGTAGCGGGAGGAGCTCCTACAATGAGCAGTTCTTC. This gives the protein CASSQGSGRSSYNEQFF.

This sequence joins TRBV6-5 and TRBJ1-1; TRBD1 matches at 7 bases. J was trimmed by 4 bases and V by 6 bases; bases with no gene match: 8. Germline V gives CDR1 MNHEY, CDR2 SVGAGI. The CDR3 length is 14 residues. CDR3 DNA sequence: TGTGCCAGCAGAGACCGCAGGGGGACCACTGAAGCTTTCTTT. This translates into CASRDRRGTTEAFF.

About this clone: The same CDR3 arises from other DNA sequences in this sample as well. The CDR3 reads CASSLVSSYEQYF. CDR3 coding DNA: TGCGCCAGCAGCTTGGTTAGCTCCTACGAGCAGTACTTC. The genes are TRBV5-1 and TRBJ2-7; D is uncertain. CDR3 length equals 13 residues. CDR1 and CDR2 from the germline V gene are SGHRS and YFSETQ. V lost 0 bases and J lost 0, with 4 bases in between.

The chain joins TRBV5-1 to TRBJ2-1, with 15 bases fitting TRBD2. Per germline, CDR1 SGHRS and CDR2 YFSETQ. V dropped 4 bases and J dropped 9; count of bases not matched to a gene: 11. CDR3 length: 17 amino acids. This chain's CDR3 is CASSGGLAGGQLLEQFF. CDR3 DNA: TGCGCCAGCAGCGGAGGACTAGCGGGGGGGCAGCTACTTGAGCAGTTCTTC.

The V gene is TRBV2, the J gene TRBJ1-1; a possible D gene is TRBD1 (6 bases). Germline CDR1 and CDR2: SNHLY and FYNNEI. The CDR3 totals 14 residues. Deletions cut 8 bases from V and 4 bases from J, with 17 bases between. The CDR3 DNA is TGTGCCAGCCGGAGTTTCAGGGGATTCACTGAAGCTTTCTTT. The encoded protein is CASRSFRGFTEAFF.

In DNA, the CDR3 is TGTGCCAGCAGCTTATCCCCGGGACAGGGGTCACCCCTCCACTTT. Translation: CASSLSPGQGSPLHF. V is TRBV7-2 and J is TRBJ1-6; 10 nucleotides align to TRBD1. V shed 2 bases, J shed 10 bases, and the junction held 5 bases outside the gene matches. The CDR3 has 15 residues. Germline CDR1 SGHTA, CDR2 FQGNSA.

The chain combines TRBV5-1 with TRBJ1-5, with D hard to call. Between the trimmed V and J ends, which lost 4 bases and 2 bases, there was a span of 16 bases. From germline, CDR1 is SGHRS and CDR2 YFSETQ. This CDR3 has 16 residues. Here the CDR3 reads CASSLAQEDGNQPQHF. In DNA, the CDR3 is TGCGCCAGCAGCCTGGCCCAGGAGGACGGCAATCAGCCCCAGCATTTT.

In this sample, this clone turned up a few times. This rearrangement joins TRBV7-3 to TRBJ1-1; no definite D call. The germline V gene has CDR1 SGHTA and CDR2 FQGTGA. This CDR3 is built from 13 residues. The V and J ends lost 3 bases and 4 bases respectively, with 9 bases between them. The CDR3: CASSFAESTEAFF. The DNA for the CDR3 is TGTGCCAGCAGCTTTGCCGAGAGCACTGAAGCTTTCTTT.

This sequence joins TRBV7-9 and TRBJ1-1; no firm D call. Trimming removed 5 bases from V and 4 bases from J, with 26 bases in between. The CDR3 sequence is 18 residues long. From germline, CDR1 is SEHNR and CDR2 FQNEAQ (reference sequence). CDR3 DNA: TGTGCCAGCAGCCTCAGCGATAATAGTAGACTTGCCCTCACTGAAGCTTTCTTT. Its protein is CASSLSDNSRLALTEAFF.

The chain recombines TRBV5-1 with TRBJ2-1; 10 positions agree with TRBD2. V shed 6 bases and J 9 bases; nucleotides not matched to a gene: 12. The CDR3 totals 15 residues. Germline CDR1 SGHRS, CDR2 YFSETQ. The CDR3 sequence is CASKRSGGAVGEQFF. CDR3 DNA sequence: TGCGCCAGCAAACGAAGCGGGGGGGCCGTTGGTGAGCAGTTCTTC.

This chain joins TRBV4-2 and TRBJ1-5; TRBD1 agrees at 7 bases. Germline V lookup: CDR1 LGHNA, CDR2 YNFKEQ. CDR3 length: 19 amino acids. Trimming cost V 0 bases and J 6 bases; bases outside gene matches: 17. CDR3 nucleotides: TGTGCCAGCAGCCAAGAGTTTGGGCCAGGGGGTATTGTGGTTCAGCCCCAGCATTTT. Amino acid sequence: CASSQEFGPGGIVVQPQHF.